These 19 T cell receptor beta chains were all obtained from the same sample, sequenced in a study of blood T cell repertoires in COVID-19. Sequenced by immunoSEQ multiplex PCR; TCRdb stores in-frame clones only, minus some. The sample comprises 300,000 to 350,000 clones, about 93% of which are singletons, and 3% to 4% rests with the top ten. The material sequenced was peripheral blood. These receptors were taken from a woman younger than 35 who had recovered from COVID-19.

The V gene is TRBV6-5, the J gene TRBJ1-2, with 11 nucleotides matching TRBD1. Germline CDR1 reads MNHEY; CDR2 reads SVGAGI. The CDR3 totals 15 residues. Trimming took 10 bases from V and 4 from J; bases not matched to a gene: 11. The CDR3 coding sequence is TGTGCCACTCGGGCCGGGACAGGGGGTTCCTATGGCTACACCTTC. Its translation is CATRAGTGGSYGYTF.

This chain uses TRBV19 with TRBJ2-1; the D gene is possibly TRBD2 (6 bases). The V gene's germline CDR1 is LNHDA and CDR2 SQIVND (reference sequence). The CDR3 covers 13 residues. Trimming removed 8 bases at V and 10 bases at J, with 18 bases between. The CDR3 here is CASSLEGGGEQFF. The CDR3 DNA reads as TGTGCCAGTTCTTTGGAAGGCGGAGGGGAGCAGTTCTTC.

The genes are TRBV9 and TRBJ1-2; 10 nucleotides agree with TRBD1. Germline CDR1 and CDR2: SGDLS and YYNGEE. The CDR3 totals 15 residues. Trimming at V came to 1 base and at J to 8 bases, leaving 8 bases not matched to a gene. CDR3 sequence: CASSVTGTGEFGYTF. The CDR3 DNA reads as TGTGCCAGCAGCGTAACCGGGACAGGGGAATTCGGCTACACCTTC.

The CDR3 nucleotides read TGTGCCAGCAGTGAAGCGGGAGGGCCGGAGTGGGCAGATACGCAGTATTTT. Protein: CASSEAGGPEWADTQYF. V gene TRBV2 combines with J gene TRBJ2-3; 7 nucleotides match TRBD2. Trimming cost V 0 bases and J 4 bases; bases outside gene matches: 10. CDR1 SNHLY and CDR2 FYNNEI come from the germline V gene. This CDR3 contains 17 residues.

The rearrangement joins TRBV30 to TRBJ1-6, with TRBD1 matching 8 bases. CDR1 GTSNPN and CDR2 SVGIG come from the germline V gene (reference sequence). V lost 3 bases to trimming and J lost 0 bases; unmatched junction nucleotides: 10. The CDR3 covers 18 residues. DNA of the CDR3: TGTGCCTGGAGCCGGGACCGGACAGGGAGCTCCTATAATTCACCCCTCCACTTT. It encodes CAWSRDRTGSSYNSPLHF.

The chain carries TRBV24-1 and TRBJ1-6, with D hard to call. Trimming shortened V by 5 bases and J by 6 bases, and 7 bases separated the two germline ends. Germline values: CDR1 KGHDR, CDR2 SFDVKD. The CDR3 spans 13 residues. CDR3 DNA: TGTGCCACCAGTGTGGGCAGTAATTCACCCCTCCACTTT. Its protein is CATSVGSNSPLHF.

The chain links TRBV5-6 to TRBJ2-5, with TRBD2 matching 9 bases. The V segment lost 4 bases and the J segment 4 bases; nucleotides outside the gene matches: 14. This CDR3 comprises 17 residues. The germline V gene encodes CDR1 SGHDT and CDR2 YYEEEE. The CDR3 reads CASSPGLALSRGETQYF. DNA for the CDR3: TGTGCCAGCAGCCCGGGACTAGCTTTATCTCGGGGAGAGACCCAGTACTTC.

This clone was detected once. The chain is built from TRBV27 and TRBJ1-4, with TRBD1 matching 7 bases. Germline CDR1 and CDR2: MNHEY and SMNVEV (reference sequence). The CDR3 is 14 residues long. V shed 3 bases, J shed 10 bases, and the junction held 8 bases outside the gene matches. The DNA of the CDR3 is TGTGCCAGCAGTTTCGGACAGGTACAGGGAAAACTGTTTTTT. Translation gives CASSFGQVQGKLFF.

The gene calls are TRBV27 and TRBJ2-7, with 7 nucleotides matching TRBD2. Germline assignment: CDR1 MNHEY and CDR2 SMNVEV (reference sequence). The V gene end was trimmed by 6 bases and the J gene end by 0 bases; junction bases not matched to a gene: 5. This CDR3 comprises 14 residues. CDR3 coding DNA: TGTGCCAGCAGAACAGCGGGGAGCTCCTACGAGCAGTACGTC. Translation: CASRTAGSSYEQYV.

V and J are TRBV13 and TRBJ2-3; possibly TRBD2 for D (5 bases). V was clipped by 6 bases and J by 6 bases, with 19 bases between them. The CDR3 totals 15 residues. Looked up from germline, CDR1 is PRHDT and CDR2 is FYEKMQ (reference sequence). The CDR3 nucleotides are TGTGCCAGCAGACTCCGGGATCAAAAAAGGGATACGCAGTATTTT. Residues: CASRLRDQKRDTQYF.

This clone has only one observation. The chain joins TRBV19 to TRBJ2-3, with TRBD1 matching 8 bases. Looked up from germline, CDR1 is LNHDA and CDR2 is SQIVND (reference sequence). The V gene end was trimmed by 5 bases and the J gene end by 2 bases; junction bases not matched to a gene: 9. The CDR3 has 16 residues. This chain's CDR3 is CASSADRGQNTDTQYF. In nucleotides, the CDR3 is TGTGCCAGTAGTGCCGACAGGGGACAGAACACAGATACGCAGTATTTT.

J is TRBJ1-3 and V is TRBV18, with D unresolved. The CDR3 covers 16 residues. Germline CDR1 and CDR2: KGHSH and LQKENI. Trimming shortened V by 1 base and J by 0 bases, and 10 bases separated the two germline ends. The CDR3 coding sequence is TGTGCCAGCTCACCACGATGGGGAGTCTCTGGAAACACCATATATTTT. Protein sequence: CASSPRWGVSGNTIYF.

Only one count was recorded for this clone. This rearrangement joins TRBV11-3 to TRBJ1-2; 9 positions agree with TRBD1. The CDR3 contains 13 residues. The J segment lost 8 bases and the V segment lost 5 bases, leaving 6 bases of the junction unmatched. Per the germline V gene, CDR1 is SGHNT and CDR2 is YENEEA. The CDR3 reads CASSLGQGNGYTF. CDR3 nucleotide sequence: TGTGCCAGCAGCCTGGGACAGGGTAACGGCTACACCTTC.

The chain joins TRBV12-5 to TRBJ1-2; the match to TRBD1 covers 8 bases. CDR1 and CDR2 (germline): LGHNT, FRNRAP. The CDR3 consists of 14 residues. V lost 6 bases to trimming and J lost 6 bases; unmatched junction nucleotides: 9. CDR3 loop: CASGLWETGDGYTF. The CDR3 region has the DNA TGTGCTAGTGGCCTATGGGAGACAGGGGATGGCTACACCTTC. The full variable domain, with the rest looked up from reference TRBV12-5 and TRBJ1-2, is DARVTQTPRHKVTEMGQEVTMRCQPILGHNTVFWYRQTMMQGLELLAYFRNRAPLDDSGMPKDRFSAEMPDATLATLKIQPSEPRDSAVYFCASGLWETGDGYTFGSGTRLTVV.

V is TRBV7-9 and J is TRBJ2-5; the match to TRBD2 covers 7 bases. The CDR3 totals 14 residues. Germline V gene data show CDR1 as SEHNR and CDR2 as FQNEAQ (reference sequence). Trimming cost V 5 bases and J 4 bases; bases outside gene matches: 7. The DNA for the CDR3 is TGTGCCAGCAGCCCTGGGGGAGGGACAGAGACCCAGTACTTC. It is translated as CASSPGGGTETQYF.

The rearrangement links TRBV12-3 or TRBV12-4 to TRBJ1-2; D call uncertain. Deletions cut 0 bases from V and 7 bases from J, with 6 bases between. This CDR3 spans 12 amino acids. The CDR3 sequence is CASSLAGAGYTF. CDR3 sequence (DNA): TGTGCCAGCAGTTTAGCGGGAGCTGGCTACACCTTC.

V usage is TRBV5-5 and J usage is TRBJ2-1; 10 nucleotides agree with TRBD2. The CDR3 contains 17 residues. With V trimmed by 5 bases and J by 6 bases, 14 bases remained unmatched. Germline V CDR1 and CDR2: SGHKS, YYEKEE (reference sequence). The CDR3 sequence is CASRRLLAGFLTNEQFF. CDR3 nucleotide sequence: TGTGCCAGCAGGCGCCTACTAGCGGGATTTTTAACCAATGAGCAGTTCTTC.

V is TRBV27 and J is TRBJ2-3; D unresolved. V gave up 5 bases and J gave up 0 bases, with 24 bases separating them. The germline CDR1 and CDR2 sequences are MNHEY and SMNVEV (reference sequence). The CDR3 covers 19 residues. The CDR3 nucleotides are TGTGCCAGCAGTGCCCTCGGAGCGCAATCCCCCCTTAGCACAGATACGCAGTATTTT. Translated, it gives CASSALGAQSPLSTDTQYF.

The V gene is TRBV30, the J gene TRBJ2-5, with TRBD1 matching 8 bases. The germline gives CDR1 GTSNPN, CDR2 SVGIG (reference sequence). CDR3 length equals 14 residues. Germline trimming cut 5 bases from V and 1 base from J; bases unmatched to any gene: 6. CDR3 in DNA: TGTGCCTGGGGGGTAGGACAGGGCCAAGAGACCCAGTACTTC. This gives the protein CAWGVGQGQETQYF.